The TCR beta chain described here comes from a study of blood T cell repertoires in COVID-19. Clones were sequenced by immunoSEQ multiplex PCR, and TCRdb holds only the in-frame ones, with some missing. The sample lists 250,000 to 350,000 clones, 70% to 90% seen once, with under 15% in the top ten. The V end was cut by 2 bases, the J end by 6 bases, with 14 bases between. CDR1 is MNHNY and CDR2 is SVGAGI in the germline V gene (reference sequence). The CDR3 totals 15 residues. The J gene is TRBJ1-5, the V gene TRBV6-6; possible D gene TRBD1, 6 bases. The sequence derives from a woman aged 55-75 years with acute or convalescent COVID-19. The sequenced sample consisted of peripheral blood. The CDR3 loop is CASSYGVQGAQPQHF. The DNA for the CDR3 is TGTGCCAGCAGTTACGGGGTACAGGGTGCTCAGCCCCAGCATTTT.